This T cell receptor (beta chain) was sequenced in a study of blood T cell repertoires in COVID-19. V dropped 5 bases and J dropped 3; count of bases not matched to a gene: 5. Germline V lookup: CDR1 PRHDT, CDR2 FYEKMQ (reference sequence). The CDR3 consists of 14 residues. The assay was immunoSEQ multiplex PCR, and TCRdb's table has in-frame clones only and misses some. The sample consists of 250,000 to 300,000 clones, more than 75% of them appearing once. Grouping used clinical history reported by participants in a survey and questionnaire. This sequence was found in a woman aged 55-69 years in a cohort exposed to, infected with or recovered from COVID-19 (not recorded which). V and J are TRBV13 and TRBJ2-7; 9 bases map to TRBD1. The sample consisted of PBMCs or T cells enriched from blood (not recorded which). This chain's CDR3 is CASSPGQGVYEQYF. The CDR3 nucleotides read TGTGCCAGCAGCCCGGGACAGGGTGTCTACGAGCAGTACTTC. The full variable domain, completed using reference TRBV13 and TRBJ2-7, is AAGVIQSPRHLIKEKRETATLKCYPIPRHDTVYWYQQGPGQDPQFLISFYEKMQSDKGSIPDRFSAQQFSDYHSELNMSSLELGDSALYFCASSPGQGVYEQYFGPGTRLTVT.